The clone carrying this TCR beta chain has a handful of counts. Its antigen is not identified. Germline V gene sequence: CDR1 DFQATT, CDR2 SNEGSKA (reference sequence). The CDR3 covers 15 residues. The germline V and J ends were trimmed by 2 bases and 1 base, with 14 bases remaining between them. By quantitative 5'-RACE with molecular barcodes, the TCR beta libraries were made. Using its own MiXCR run on the 5' RACE reads, TCRdb lists one record per CDR3 protein. The sample holds roughly 180,000 distinct CDR3 sequences, around 9.6% seen once. The data stem from a study of CD8 T cells in ankylosing spondylitis. Study observations and caveats: Disease-linked clones reportedly showed significant enrichment in matched ankylosing spondylitis synovial fluid. The authors found the disease-linked clones to be CD8+ and relatively rare in peripheral blood. Seemingly characteristic of ankylosing spondylitis blood was a TCR beta motif consisting of roughly 8 highly homologous variants.

This chain links TRBV20-1 with TRBJ1-1; a weak D match, TRBD1 (6 bases). The origin of this receptor is a female donor with ankylosing spondylitis or in good health (not recorded which). Specimen: blood, either unsorted or a sorted T cell fraction (not recorded which). CDR3 in amino acids: CSARTPRGRNTEAFF. The CDR3 DNA sequence: TGCAGTGCTAGAACCCCAAGGGGGAGGAACACTGAAGCTTTCTTT.